This T cell receptor (beta chain) was captured in a study of T cell repertoires in cytomegalovirus infection. Overall study context: TCR beta signatures that were public indicated CMV infection and matching HLA type. Study-wide results and caveats: Based on cumulative public TCR beta family frequency, carriers of CMV plus the relevant HLA were identified. HLA-C-restricted TCR beta clonotypes specific for CMV led the ex vivo response.

J was trimmed by 1 base and V by 5 bases; bases with no gene match: 6. The CDR3 has 15 residues. TCRdb reprocessed the reads via MiXCR and lists one record per CDR3 protein. The table has around 260,000 distinct CDR3 sequences, roughly 25% seen once. Points on this clonotype: Its target is not known.

The receptor was isolated from a human donor in good health (CMV status not recorded). Some clones in this sample may be carry-over from other donors' samples. Sequenced: PBMCs. The chain combines TRBV12-3 or TRBV12-4 with TRBJ2-3; 7 positions match TRBD1. CDR3 loop: CASSPTGTGTDTQYF. The CDR3, as DNA: TGTGCCAGCAGTCCAACCGGGACAGGCACAGATACGCAGTATTTT.